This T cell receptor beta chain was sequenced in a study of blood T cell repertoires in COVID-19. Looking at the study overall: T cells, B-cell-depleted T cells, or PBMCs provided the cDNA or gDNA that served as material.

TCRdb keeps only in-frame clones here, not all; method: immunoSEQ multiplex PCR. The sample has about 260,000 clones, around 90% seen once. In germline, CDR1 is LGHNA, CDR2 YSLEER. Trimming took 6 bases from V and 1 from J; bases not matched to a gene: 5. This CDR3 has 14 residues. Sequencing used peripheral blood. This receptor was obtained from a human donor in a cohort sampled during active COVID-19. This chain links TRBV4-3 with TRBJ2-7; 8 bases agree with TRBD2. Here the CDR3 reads CASSEAGGSYEQYF. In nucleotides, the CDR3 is TGCGCCAGCAGTGAGGCGGGAGGATCCTACGAGCAGTACTTC.